This T cell receptor (beta chain) appears in the sequencing data of a study of Ad26.COV2.S vaccination and SARS-CoV-2 variants. Study background: Enrollment placed the donor in the COV1001 Ad26.COV2.S trial arm. In the study, Ad26.COV2.S was injected intramuscularly once, or twice 56 days apart. Study-wide points: It was vaccine recipients, not placebo recipients, who had the higher spike-specific TCR breadth.

On this clone itself: Its antigen remains unknown.

Treatment defined: some 20 received Ad26.COV2.S at low or high dose, single or two shots; about 5 received placebo; per-sample allocation not given. Samples were taken on day 63 after the first vaccine or placebo injection. Assay: immunoSEQ multiplex PCR; the TCRdb copy retains only in-frame clones and omits some. The table has 440,000 or so clones, nearly 90% seen once; the top ten hold about 1.5%. This TCR was sampled from a person aged 18-65 years who received the Ad26.COV2.S COVID-19 vaccine or a placebo. The input for sequencing was peripheral blood, taken in a trial of Ad26.COV2.S vaccine versus placebo.

This CDR3 is CASSRTGDQPQHF. In DNA, the CDR3 is TGTGCCAGCTCACGAACGGGTGATCAGCCCCAGCATTTT. This chain connects TRBV18 to TRBJ1-5; no definite D call. In germline, CDR1 is KGHSH, CDR2 LQKENI. The CDR3 sequence is 13 residues long. Trimming left V 4 bases short and J 5 bases short, with 9 bases between.